One T cell receptor (beta chain) is described in this entry. TCRdb keeps only in-frame clones here, not all; method: immunoSEQ multiplex PCR. Of 180,000 or so clones listed, approximately 80% are singletons. The CDR3 is 15 amino acids. V was pared by 3 bases and J by 6 bases, with 16 bases between. These data originate in a study of blood T cell repertoires in COVID-19. Individuals aged about 18 to 89 years were recruited from approximately 22 US areas. This rearrangement joins TRBV23-1 to TRBJ2-3; no clear D. TRBV23-1 is identified as an open reading frame with a role that is uncertain. Sequencing was carried out using PBMCs or T cells enriched from blood (not recorded which). The sequence derives from a man between 60 and 75 years old who had been exposed to COVID-19. The CDR3 DNA follows: TGCGCCAGCAGTCAGCCCGCCGTCCCAGCGGATACGCAGTATTTT. Translated: CASSQPAVPADTQYF.